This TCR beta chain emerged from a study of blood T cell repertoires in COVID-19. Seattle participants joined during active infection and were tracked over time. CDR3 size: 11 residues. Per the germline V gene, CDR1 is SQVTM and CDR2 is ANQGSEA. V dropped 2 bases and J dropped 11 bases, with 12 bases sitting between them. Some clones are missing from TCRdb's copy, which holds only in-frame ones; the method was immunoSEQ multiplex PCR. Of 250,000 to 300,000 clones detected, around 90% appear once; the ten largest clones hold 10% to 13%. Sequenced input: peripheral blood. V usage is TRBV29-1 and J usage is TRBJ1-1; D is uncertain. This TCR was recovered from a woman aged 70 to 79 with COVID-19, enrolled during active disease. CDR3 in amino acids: CSVESLLGAFF. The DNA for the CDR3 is TGCAGCGTTGAATCTCTCCTCGGGGCTTTCTTT.